What follows are 27 T cell receptor beta chains derived from one specimen sequenced in a study of cytomegalovirus exposure and HLA in healthy donors. In the PCR, 60 Vbeta and 13 Jbeta primers were used. Clones were sequenced by immunoSEQ multiplex PCR, and TCRdb holds only the in-frame ones, with some missing. The sample records some 150,000 clones, 70% to 80% being singletons. Source material: PBMCs. These receptors originate from a woman between 55 and 75 years old in good health and CMV-seropositive.

The chain employs TRBV2 and TRBJ2-7, with 10 positions matching TRBD1. Germline CDR1 reads SNHLY; CDR2 reads FYNNEI. The CDR3 consists of 14 residues. V trimming: 7 bases; J trimming: 4 bases; junction bases outside the gene matches: 7. The CDR3 sequence: CASTGGTGEYEQYF. The CDR3 nucleotides are TGTGCCAGCACTGGCGGGACAGGGGAGTACGAGCAGTACTTC.

This CDR3 reads CASSVSRQGYSTDTQYF. As DNA, the CDR3 is TGTGCCAGCAGTGTATCGAGACAGGGGTACAGCACAGATACGCAGTATTTT. The chain recombines TRBV2 with TRBJ2-3, with TRBD1 matching 8 bases. The V gene end was trimmed by 4 bases and the J gene end by 0 bases; junction bases not matched to a gene: 9. Germline CDR1 SNHLY, CDR2 FYNNEI. This CDR3 contains 17 residues.

This chain joins TRBV2 and TRBJ1-4, with D perhaps TRBD1 (6 bases). This CDR3 contains 14 residues. Trimming stripped 4 bases from V and 7 bases from J, with 13 bases between. The germline V gene encodes CDR1 SNHLY and CDR2 FYNNEI. The CDR3 DNA follows: TGTGCCAGCAGTGGACAGGAGGCAGGTGAAAAACTGTTTTTT. It yields the protein CASSGQEAGEKLFF.

The chain joins TRBV5-1 to TRBJ2-3; TRBD1 agrees at 7 bases. The CDR3 sequence is 15 residues long. Per the germline V gene, CDR1 is SGHRS and CDR2 is YFSETQ. Trimming at V came to 4 bases and at J to 2 bases, leaving 7 bases not matched to a gene. CDR3 region: CASSNQGQHTDTQYF. The CDR3 DNA reads TGCGCCAGCAGCAACCAGGGACAGCACACAGATACGCAGTATTTT.

The chain carries TRBV4-1 and TRBJ2-7; D is uncertain. In germline, CDR1 is MGHRA, CDR2 YSYEKL. The CDR3 totals 14 residues. Trimming shortened V by 0 bases and J by 3 bases, and 9 bases separated the two germline ends. The CDR3 protein is CASSQDDSSYEQYF. CDR3 DNA: TGCGCCAGCAGCCAAGATGACTCCAGCTACGAGCAGTACTTC.

The rearrangement uses TRBV5-1 and TRBJ2-1, with 7 bases that match TRBD2. The CDR3 extends over 14 amino acids. Germline values: CDR1 SGHRS, CDR2 YFSETQ. With 7 bases clipped from V and 1 base from J, the junction kept 5 bases outside the gene matches. For the CDR3, the DNA is TGCGCCAGCCGCCAAGCGGGGTCCTACAATGAGCAGTTCTTC. It is translated as CASRQAGSYNEQFF.

The chain combines TRBV6-1 with TRBJ2-2; possibly TRBD1 for D (6 bases). V lost 8 bases, J lost 4 bases, and 11 bases lay in between. Looked up from germline, CDR1 is MNHNS and CDR2 is SASEGT. The CDR3 is 13 amino acids. The CDR3 nucleotides read TGTGCCAGCGCCTCCAGGGGCACCGGGGAGCTGTTTTTT. Residues: CASASRGTGELFF.

In this sample, this clone turned up a few times. The chain uses TRBV10-3 and TRBJ2-5; the match to TRBD2 covers 12 bases. This CDR3 region has 18 residues. CDR1 ENHRY and CDR2 SYGVKD come from the germline V gene. The ends lost 4 bases at V and 3 bases at J; junction bases unmatched: 12. The DNA for the CDR3 is TGTGCCATCAGTGTTGCCCATCTAGCGGGAGGGCCGAAAGAGACCCAGTACTTC. Protein: CAISVAHLAGGPKETQYF.

This clone was seen more than once but under ten times. The CDR3 loop reads CASSIPGQGGAEAFF. DNA of the CDR3: TGTGCCAGCAGTATACCGGGACAGGGGGGTGCTGAAGCTTTCTTT. This chain connects TRBV28 to TRBJ1-1; 11 positions match TRBD1. The CDR3 sequence is 15 residues long. Per the germline V gene, CDR1 is MDHEN and CDR2 is SYDVKM. V shed 5 bases and J 6 bases; nucleotides not matched to a gene: 8.

In this sample, this clone turned up once. The V call is TRBV7-7, the J call TRBJ1-1, with D unclear. This CDR3 comprises 13 residues. CDR1 and CDR2 (germline): SSHAT, FNYEAQ (reference sequence). V was pared by 2 bases and J by 0 bases, with 4 bases between. The CDR3 DNA is TGTGCCAGCAGCTTACAGATGAACACTGAAGCTTTCTTT. Protein: CASSLQMNTEAFF.

This clone turned up a few times. The chain combines TRBV5-4 with TRBJ2-5, with 8 bases matching TRBD1. Gene TRBJ2-7 matches the end of the DNA better, so the J call may be wrong. Germline assignment: CDR1 SGHNT and CDR2 YYREEE (reference sequence). The CDR3 is 14 residues long. The CDR3 region has the DNA TGTGCCAGCAGCGTCGACAGGGGACCTTACGAGCAGTACTTC. It encodes CASSVDRGPYEQYF.

This rearrangement joins TRBV2 to TRBJ2-7, with D possibly TRBD2 on 5 matching bases. Germline values: CDR1 SNHLY, CDR2 FYNNEI. V was cut by 7 bases and J by 2 bases, with 9 bases left in between. The CDR3 length is 12 residues. The chain's CDR3 is CASNGDTYEQYF. The CDR3 DNA is TGTGCCAGCAACGGGGATACCTACGAGCAGTACTTC.

The gene calls are TRBV6-1 and TRBJ2-1; TRBD2 is a possible D gene (6 bases). This CDR3 spans 16 amino acids. Germline CDR1 MNHNS, CDR2 SASEGT. V was shortened by 2 bases and J by 7 bases, with 18 bases between the two germline ends. This CDR3 reads CASSERPTGAINEQFF. CDR3 nucleotide sequence: TGTGCCAGCAGTGAAAGGCCCACGGGAGCAATTAATGAGCAGTTCTTC.

This clone was counted a few times. This chain connects TRBV7-9 to TRBJ2-5, with D possibly being TRBD2 (5 bases). The germline gives CDR1 SEHNR, CDR2 FQNEAQ (reference sequence). The CDR3 spans 13 residues. The ends were cut back, 5 bases at V and 5 bases at J, with 12 bases in the middle. CDR3: CASSRYSGETQYF. The CDR3 region has the DNA TGTGCCAGCAGCCGTTACTCGGGGGAGACCCAGTACTTC.

CDR3 nucleotides: TGTGCCAGCAGCCAAGGGGTCACTAGCGGCTCCTACAATGAGCAGTTCTTC. This encodes CASSQGVTSGSYNEQFF. This chain joins TRBV4-2 and TRBJ2-1; the match to TRBD2 covers 8 bases. CDR1 and CDR2 (germline): LGHNA, YNFKEQ. V lost 1 base to trimming and J lost 0 bases; unmatched junction nucleotides: 5. There are 17 residues in the CDR3.

The chain joins TRBV6-6 to TRBJ1-5, with D maybe TRBD1 (5 bases). The V and J ends lost 6 bases and 5 bases respectively, with 14 bases between them. The CDR3 is made up of 14 amino acids. Looked up from germline, CDR1 is MNHNY and CDR2 is SVGAGI (reference sequence). Written as DNA, the CDR3 is TGTGCCAGCAGGCTTAACGGCAGGGATCAGCCCCAGCATTTT. The encoded protein is CASRLNGRDQPQHF.

The DNA for the CDR3 is TGTGCCATCAGTGAGGGGACTCTCGGGGCCAACGTCCTGACTTTC. Encoded protein: CAISEGTLGANVLTF. The chain combines TRBV10-3 with TRBJ2-6, with D possibly being TRBD2 (6 bases). The CDR3 consists of 15 residues. Germline CDR1 is ENHRY and CDR2 is SYGVKD. Deletions cut 2 bases from V and 4 bases from J, with 9 bases between.

This CDR3 reads CASSLALEVNEQFF. CDR3 bases: TGCGCCAGCAGCTTGGCCCTAGAGGTCAATGAGCAGTTCTTC. The rearrangement uses TRBV5-1 and TRBJ2-1; D is ambiguous. Deletions cut 0 bases from V and 6 bases from J, with 10 bases between. Looked up from germline, CDR1 is SGHRS and CDR2 is YFSETQ. The CDR3 runs to 14 residues.

The V call is TRBV28, the J call TRBJ2-1, with TRBD2 identical over 9 bases. Looked up from germline, CDR1 is MDHEN and CDR2 is SYDVKM. V lost 8 bases, J lost 7 bases, and 3 bases stayed unmatched. The CDR3 sequence is 12 residues long. As DNA, the CDR3 is TGTGCCAGCGGGACTAGCCAAAATGAGCAGTTCTTC. This sequence encodes CASGTSQNEQFF.

J is TRBJ2-7 and V is TRBV27, with TRBD1 matching over 9 bases. The junction had 7 bases not matched to a gene; V was cut back by 6 bases and J by 4 bases. CDR1 and CDR2 from the germline V gene are MNHEY and SMNVEV (reference sequence). CDR3 size: 14 residues. The CDR3, as DNA: TGTGCCAGCAGAGGGACAGGGAGTGGGTACGAGCAGTACTTC. It codes for CASRGTGSGYEQYF.

This rearrangement joins TRBV6-1 to TRBJ1-2, with a weak D call TRBD1 (5 bases). Germline-derived CDR1 and CDR2 are MNHNS and SASEGT. V lost 8 bases, J lost 7 bases, and 23 bases lay in between. This CDR3 is built from 15 residues. Here the CDR3 DNA reads TGTGCCAGCTATACAGATTCCAGGGCCCCAGGTGGCTACACCTTC. Translating gives CASYTDSRAPGGYTF.

This chain links TRBV5-3 with TRBJ2-1; TRBD1 matches 9 bases. TRBV5-3 is reported as an ORF; its role is uncertain. V dropped 9 bases and J dropped 4; count of bases not matched to a gene: 14. The length of the CDR3 is 16 residues. DNA of the CDR3: TGTGCCACACGACTTTTTTGGACAGGGGAATACAATGAGCAGTTCTTC. Residues: CATRLFWTGEYNEQFF.

The chain has TRBV5-1 and TRBJ2-2, with D perhaps TRBD1 (6 bases). Looked up from germline, CDR1 is SGHRS and CDR2 is YFSETQ. V lost 4 bases to trimming and J lost 3 bases, with 13 bases between them. The CDR3 consists of 15 residues. Written as DNA, the CDR3 is TGCGCCAGCAGCCGGACAGTCTCGGACACCGGGGAGCTGTTTTTT. It yields the protein CASSRTVSDTGELFF.

The genes are TRBV29-1 and TRBJ2-7; 7 bases are a match to TRBD1. Germline V lookup: CDR1 SQVTM, CDR2 ANQGSEA. Germline trimming cut 4 bases from V and 4 bases from J; bases unmatched to any gene: 7. This CDR3 contains 13 residues. The CDR3 sequence is CSVGLSRGYEQYF. CDR3 sequence (DNA): TGCAGCGTTGGGCTCTCCAGGGGGTACGAGCAGTACTTC.

This clone has a handful of counts. This rearrangement joins TRBV7-9 to TRBJ2-7; 11 bases agree with TRBD2. CDR1 is SEHNR, CDR2 FQNEAQ, per germline (reference sequence). V was pared by 5 bases and J by 2 bases, with 5 bases of the junction left unmatched. CDR3 length equals 15 residues. CDR3 in DNA: TGTGCCAGCAGCGCCGGGACTAGCGGCCCCTACGAGCAGTACTTC. Its translation is CASSAGTSGPYEQYF.

This clone appeared once. The gene calls are TRBV28 and TRBJ2-3; 9 bases are a match to TRBD1. CDR3 length equals 14 residues. J was trimmed by 1 base and V by 7 bases; bases with no gene match: 3. Germline CDR1 MDHEN, CDR2 SYDVKM. The DNA for the CDR3 is TGTGCCAGCAATACAGGGGGCCGCACAGATACGCAGTATTTT. It translates to CASNTGGRTDTQYF. Complete variable domain (other parts from reference TRBV28 and TRBJ2-3): DVKVTQSSRYLVKRTGEKVFLECVQDMDHENMFWYRQDPGLGLRLIYFSYDVKMKEKGDIPEGYSVSREKKERFSLILESASTNQTSMYLCASNTGGRTDTQYFGPGTRLTVL.

This clone was seen more than once but under ten times. CDR3 region: CASSGREYYNEQFF. In nucleotides, the CDR3 is TGTGCCAGCAGCGGAAGGGAGTACTACAATGAGCAGTTCTTC. V gene TRBV5-4 combines with J gene TRBJ2-1; possibly TRBD2 for D (5 bases). The CDR3 covers 14 residues. From germline, CDR1 is SGHNT and CDR2 YYREEE (reference sequence). V gave up 4 bases and J gave up 3 bases, with 11 bases separating them. Together with reference TRBV5-4 and TRBJ2-1, the CDR3 gives the full variable domain: ETGVTQSPTHLIKTRGQQVTLRCSSQSGHNTVSWYQQALGQGPQFIFQYYREEENGRGNFPPRFSGLQFPNYSSELNVNALELDDSALYLCASSGREYYNEQFFGPGTRLTVL.